Here is one T cell receptor beta chain with its context. V dropped 5 bases and J dropped 4; count of bases not matched to a gene: 4. The V gene's germline CDR1 is LNHDA and CDR2 SQIVND (reference sequence). CDR3 size: 14 residues. Original processing notes: Amplification with reference gene primers provided the estimates of nucleated cell counts. TCRdb's table, derived via immunoSEQ multiplex PCR, lists solely in-frame clones and lacks some. That table is the source of V, J and clone size, and D and trimming were worked out from the DNA. The sample carries 68,000 or so clones, 88% recorded once. This sample was taken from a study of blood T cell repertoires in COVID-19. Across the study: Material from acute and convalescent COVID-19 was sourced from the United States, Italy and Spain. Sources were T cells, B-cell-depleted T cells, or PBMCs; the material itself was cDNA or gDNA.

The TCR was taken from a man aged 70 or older with active or convalescent COVID-19. Sequencing was carried out using peripheral blood. The chain carries TRBV19 and TRBJ1-5; 8 nucleotides line up with TRBD1. The DNA of the CDR3 is TGTGCCAGTAGTTTGACAGGGGCGAATCAGCCCCAGCATTTT. Translated, it gives CASSLTGANQPQHF.